This TCR beta chain was profiled in a study of T cells in Graves' hyperthyroidism and ophthalmopathy. Study information: The initial diagnosis was the point when peripheral blood was collected, ahead of any treatment.

Amplification targeted TCR beta CDR3 regions from RNA transcripts. Initially, a first-round RT-PCR of the TCR CDR3 employed the HTBI primer set. TCRdb re-called the multiplex PCR reads with MiXCR, one entry per CDR3 protein. The profile shows around 580,000 distinct CDR3 sequences, roughly 17% of them singletons. The trim removed 3 bases at V and 5 bases at J, leaving 4 bases unmatched. Looked up from germline, CDR1 is MNHNS and CDR2 is SASEGT. The CDR3 has 14 amino acids. Hyperthyroidism was newly diagnosed in patients aged 18 to 65 (duration under 2 months). Uncontrolled infection, other autoimmune disease, pregnancy and lactation each barred patients from inclusion.

The sample was blood. This sequence originates from a woman aged 18 to 35 with Graves' hyperthyroidism. The chain uses TRBV6-1 and TRBJ2-3; TRBD2 matches 8 bases. The CDR3 region is CASSDIAGRDTQYF. The CDR3 DNA is TGTGCCAGCAGTGATATAGCGGGAAGAGATACGCAGTATTTT.